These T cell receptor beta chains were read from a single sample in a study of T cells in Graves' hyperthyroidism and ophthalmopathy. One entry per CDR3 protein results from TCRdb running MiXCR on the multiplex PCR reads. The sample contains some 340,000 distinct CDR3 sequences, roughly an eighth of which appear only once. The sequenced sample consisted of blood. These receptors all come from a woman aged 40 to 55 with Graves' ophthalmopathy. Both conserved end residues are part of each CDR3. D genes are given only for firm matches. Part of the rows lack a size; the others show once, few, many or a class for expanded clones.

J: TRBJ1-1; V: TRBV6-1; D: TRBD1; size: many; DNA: TGTGCCAGCAGTGGCGGGACAGGGGGCGCGGTGAACACTGAAGCTTTCTTT; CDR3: CASSGGTGGAVNTEAFF
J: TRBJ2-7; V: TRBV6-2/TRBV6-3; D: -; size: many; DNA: TGTGCCAGCAGCCAAGGAGTGCTTTTGGGAGAGCAGTACTTC; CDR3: CASSQGVLLGEQYF
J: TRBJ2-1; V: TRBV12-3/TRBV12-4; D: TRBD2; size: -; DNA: TGTGCCAGCAGGAGAGCGGGGAGCGGGAGATTATTTGGAAATGAGCAGTTCTTC; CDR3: CASRRAGSGRLFGNEQFF
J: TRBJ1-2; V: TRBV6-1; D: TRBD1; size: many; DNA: TGTGCCAGCAGTGAAAGGGTGGGACAGTGGGGAGGCTACACCTTC; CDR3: CASSERVGQWGGYTF
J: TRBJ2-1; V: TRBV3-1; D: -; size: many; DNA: TGTGCCAGCAGCCGGGGTAGGGGTGGTGAGCAGTTCTTC; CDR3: CASSRGRGGEQFF
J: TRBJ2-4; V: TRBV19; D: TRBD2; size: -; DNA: TGTGCCAGTAGTATAGATAGCGGGCTAGCCAAAAACATTCAGTACTTC; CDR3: CASSIDSGLAKNIQYF
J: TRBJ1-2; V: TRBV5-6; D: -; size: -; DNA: TGTGCCAGCAGCAGACAGCGGATGACGGATGGCTACACCTTC; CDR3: CASSRQRMTDGYTF
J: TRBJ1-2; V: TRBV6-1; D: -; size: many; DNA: TGTGCCAGCAGAGCCGGCGGGGAGGACTATGGCTACACCTTC; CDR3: CASRAGGEDYGYTF
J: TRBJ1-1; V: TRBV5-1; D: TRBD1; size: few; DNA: TGCGCCAGCAGCGCCTCGGGACAGGGGAAGCAAGGGGCTGAAGCTTTCTTT; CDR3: CASSASGQGKQGAEAFF
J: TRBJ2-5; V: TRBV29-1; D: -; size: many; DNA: TGCAGCGCGAGGGCAGGGGGGGCTGTCGAGACCCAGTACTTC; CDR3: CSARAGGAVETQYF
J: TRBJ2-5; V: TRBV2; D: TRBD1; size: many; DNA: TGTGCCAGCAGATCGGACAGGGCGGATCGAGAGACCCAGTACTTC; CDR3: CASRSDRADRETQYF